The next 29 T cell receptor beta chains were all read from a single sample in a study of shared clonotypes between healthy human individuals. The repertoire was sequenced with immunoSEQ multiplex PCR; TCRdb's copy has only in-frame clones and lacks some. The sample contains approximately 1,500,000 clones, around 98% of which appear only once. Sample: naive CD4+ T cells sorted from blood. Documented subset: CD45RA+ positively selected. These receptors were collected from a man under 40 in good health.

The chain recombines TRBV7-3 with TRBJ2-1; the D gene is possibly TRBD2 (5 bases). Between the trimmed V and J ends, which lost 3 bases and 3 bases, there was a span of 9 bases. The CDR3 is 14 amino acids. Germline CDR1 and CDR2: SGHTA and FQGTGA. The CDR3 bases are TGTGCCAGCAGCTTGGGGAGTGGCTACAATGAGCAGTTCTTC. Protein sequence: CASSLGSGYNEQFF.

This clone was found a few times. The chain joins TRBV7-8 to TRBJ1-5, with D possibly matching TRBD1 (5 bases). This CDR3 is built from 16 residues. Trimming pared 1 base from V and 5 bases from J, leaving 15 bases between. Germline CDR1 is SGHVS and CDR2 is FQNEAQ. The CDR3 DNA reads as TGTGCCAGCAGCTTAGATTCGGCAGGGATGTATCAGCCCCAGCATTTT. Its protein product is CASSLDSAGMYQPQHF. The full variable domain, rest sourced from reference TRBV7-8 and TRBJ1-5, is GAGVSQSPRYKVAKRGQDVALRCDPISGHVSLFWYQQALGQGPEFLTYFQNEAQLDKSGLPSDRFFAERPEGSVSTLKIQRTQQEDSAVYLCASSLDSAGMYQPQHFGDGTRLSIL.

This sequence joins TRBV18 and TRBJ2-7; no firm D call. This CDR3 has 14 amino acids. Germline V gene data show CDR1 as KGHSH and CDR2 as LQKENI. The V end lost 2 bases, the J end lost 0 bases, and 8 bases lay between the germline ends. Here the CDR3 DNA reads TGTGCCAGCTCACCATTCGCCGGCTCCTACGAGCAGTACTTC. This translates into CASSPFAGSYEQYF.

Only one count was recorded for this clone. This chain's CDR3 is CASSLRSGTQSYEQYF. In nucleotides, the CDR3 is TGCGCCAGCAGCTTGAGGTCAGGGACCCAATCCTACGAGCAGTACTTC. The chain links TRBV5-1 to TRBJ2-7; D possibly matches TRBD1 or TRBD2 (5 bases each). Trimming took off 1 base at V and 1 base at J, with 15 bases between the two ends. Germline V CDR1 and CDR2: SGHRS, YFSETQ. The CDR3 spans 16 residues. Variable domain in full (rest from reference TRBV5-1 and TRBJ2-7): KAGVTQTPRYLIKTRGQQVTLSCSPISGHRSVSWYQQTPGQGLQFLFEYFSETQRNKGNFPGRFSGRQFSNSRSEMNVSTLELGDSALYLCASSLRSGTQSYEQYFGPGTRLTVT.

The chain employs TRBV7-6 and TRBJ2-7; D ambiguous. V was clipped by 1 base and J by 5 bases, with 12 bases between them. Germline CDR1 and CDR2: SGHVS and FNYEAQ. This CDR3 contains 14 residues. The CDR3 loop reads CASSLVPYGNEQYF. CDR3 bases: TGTGCCAGCAGCTTAGTACCCTATGGGAACGAGCAGTACTTC. Full variable domain (outside the CDR3, taken from reference TRBV7-6 and TRBJ2-7): GAGVSQSPRYKVTKRGQDVALRCDPISGHVSLYWYRQALGQGPEFLTYFNYEAQQDKSGLPNDRFSAERPEGSISTLTIQRTEQRDSAMYRCASSLVPYGNEQYFGPGTRLTVT.

The rearrangement uses TRBV11-2 and TRBJ2-3, with 12 bases that match TRBD2. From germline, CDR1 is SGHAT and CDR2 FQNNGV. The CDR3 sequence is 17 residues long. J was trimmed by 5 bases and V by 5 bases; bases with no gene match: 11. The CDR3 DNA reads as TGTGCCAGCAGCCACTCTGCAACACTAGCGGGAGGAGATACGCAGTATTTT. Protein product: CASSHSATLAGGDTQYF.

The genes are TRBV18 and TRBJ2-3, with unresolved D. Germline CDR1 reads KGHSH; CDR2 reads LQKENI. CDR3 size: 15 residues. The V gene lost 3 bases and the J gene lost 4 bases, with 14 bases spanning the gap. Here the CDR3 DNA reads TGTGCCAGCTCACCCCTAGGATCGAGCGCAGATACGCAGTATTTT. Its protein product is CASSPLGSSADTQYF.

This clone showed up just once. This chain links TRBV10-1 with TRBJ2-7; D is ambiguous. V lost 3 bases and J lost 4, with 7 bases in between. Germline V gene sequence: CDR1 WNHNN, CDR2 SYGVQD (reference sequence). This CDR3 is 12 amino acids long. The CDR3 sequence is CASSDLPYEQYF. The CDR3 nucleotides read TGCGCCAGCAGTGATCTGCCTTACGAGCAGTACTTC.

The genes are TRBV7-2 and TRBJ1-4; maybe TRBD1 (6 bases). V was pared by 1 base and J by 8 bases, with 11 bases between. The germline CDR1 and CDR2 sequences are SGHTA and FQGNSA. This CDR3 contains 14 residues. CDR3 coding DNA: TGTGCCAGCAGCTTAGAGGCAGGGGAAGAAAAACTGTTTTTT. It encodes CASSLEAGEEKLFF.

In DNA, the CDR3 is TGTGCCAGCAGCCGGGACGAGAACACTGAAGCTTTCTTT. Protein: CASSRDENTEAFF. The J gene is TRBJ1-1, the V gene TRBV7-9, with D tentatively TRBD1 (5 bases). The CDR3 contains 13 residues. V was cut by 5 bases and J by 1 base, with 8 bases left in between. In germline, CDR1 is SEHNR, CDR2 FQNEAQ (reference sequence).

V usage is TRBV19 and J usage is TRBJ1-1, with D uncertain. CDR1 LNHDA and CDR2 SQIVND come from the germline V gene (reference sequence). The CDR3 extends over 15 amino acids. V gave up 1 base and J gave up 2 bases, with 11 bases separating them. As DNA, the CDR3 is TGTGCCAGTAGTATAGGGTGGGCGCACAACACTGAAGCTTTCTTT. Protein product: CASSIGWAHNTEAFF.

V gene TRBV7-8 combines with J gene TRBJ1-2; 7 bases fit TRBD1. V was clipped by 5 bases and J by 8 bases; unmatched bases: 8. The CDR3 is 13 amino acids. Germline lookup yields CDR1 SGHVS and CDR2 FQNEAQ. CDR3 protein: CASSNSGGIGYTF. The CDR3 DNA is TGTGCCAGCAGCAATTCAGGGGGTATAGGCTACACCTTC.

The chain links TRBV5-6 to TRBJ2-2; D is uncertain. The V and J ends lost 0 bases and 9 bases respectively, with 6 bases between them. This CDR3 spans 12 amino acids. Germline assignment: CDR1 SGHDT and CDR2 YYEEEE. CDR3 amino acids: CASSLVSRELFF. CDR3 in DNA: TGTGCCAGCAGCTTGGTATCCCGGGAGCTGTTTTTT.

The V gene is TRBV2, the J gene TRBJ2-7; TRBD1 might be the D (5 bases). Trimming cost V 5 bases and J 5 bases, with 16 bases left between them. The CDR3 extends over 14 amino acids. Germline loops: CDR1 SNHLY, CDR2 FYNNEI. The chain's CDR3 is CASSRVAQGHEQYF. In DNA, the CDR3 is TGTGCCAGCAGTAGAGTAGCCCAGGGCCACGAGCAGTACTTC.

To note about this clone: In the same sample, other DNA sequences code for this CDR3. The chain uses TRBV6-5 and TRBJ1-1; maybe TRBD1 (6 bases). The CDR3 consists of 12 residues. Trimming took off 4 bases at V and 5 bases at J, with 8 bases between the two ends. The germline V gene has CDR1 MNHEY and CDR2 SVGAGI. For the CDR3, the DNA is TGTGCCAGCAGTTTCAGGGGAACTGAAGCTTTCTTT. Amino acids: CASSFRGTEAFF.

Concerning this clone itself: Other DNA sequences in this specimen translate into the identical CDR3. The V gene is TRBV9, the J gene TRBJ2-2; no clear D gene. Germline CDR1 reads SGDLS; CDR2 reads YYNGEE. CDR3 length: 12 amino acids. Trimming pared 0 bases from V and 6 bases from J, leaving 3 bases between. The CDR3 DNA reads as TGTGCCAGCAGCGTAGGTCCCGGGGAGCTGTTTTTT. Encoded protein: CASSVGPGELFF. Looking up the rest from reference TRBV9 and TRBJ2-2 gives the full variable domain: DSGVTQTPKHLITATGQRVTLRCSPRSGDLSVYWYQQSLDQGLQFLIQYYNGEERAKGNILERFSAQQFPDLHSELNLSSLELGDSALYFCASSVGPGELFFGEGSRLTVL.

The chain uses TRBV10-3 and TRBJ1-3, with 9 nucleotides matching TRBD1. Germline V gives CDR1 ENHRY, CDR2 SYGVKD. The length of the CDR3 is 15 residues. The V segment lost 3 bases and the J segment 2 bases; nucleotides outside the gene matches: 2. Here the CDR3 reads CAISDRQGAGNTIYF. The CDR3 nucleotides are TGTGCCATCAGTGACCGACAGGGGGCTGGAAACACCATATATTTT.

The chain uses TRBV5-1 and TRBJ1-1; TRBD1 matches 9 bases. CDR3 length: 14 amino acids. From germline, CDR1 is SGHRS and CDR2 YFSETQ. V was pared by 2 bases and J by 7 bases, with 6 bases of the junction left unmatched. The CDR3 reads CASSFRDREDEAFF. The CDR3 DNA sequence: TGCGCCAGCAGCTTCCGGGACAGGGAGGATGAAGCTTTCTTT.

The chain has TRBV9 and TRBJ2-1; tentative D call: TRBD2 (6 bases). The CDR3 runs to 16 residues. Trimming shortened V by 0 bases and J by 4 bases, and 14 bases separated the two germline ends. From germline, CDR1 is SGDLS and CDR2 YYNGEE. CDR3 sequence: CASSVGGGTRYNEQFF. CDR3 coding DNA: TGTGCCAGCAGCGTAGGGGGCGGGACGCGTTACAATGAGCAGTTCTTC.

The V call is TRBV29-1, the J call TRBJ2-1; 10 bases agree with TRBD2. Germline CDR1 SQVTM, CDR2 ANQGSEA. There are 13 residues in the CDR3. V lost 5 bases and J lost 10; bases outside the gene matches: 8. In DNA form, the CDR3 reads TGCAGCGTTCTGCTAGCGGGAGCAGGAGAGCAGTTCTTC. Translation: CSVLLAGAGEQFF.

The gene calls are TRBV9 and TRBJ2-3; 9 bases line up with TRBD2. This CDR3 is built from 20 residues. V lost 3 bases and J lost 1; bases outside the gene matches: 18. Germline V gene sequence: CDR1 SGDLS, CDR2 YYNGEE. CDR3 amino acids: CASSAATLAGRRPGTDTQYF. The CDR3 nucleotides are TGTGCCAGCAGCGCCGCAACCCTAGCGGGAAGGCGTCCGGGCACAGATACGCAGTATTTT.

V and J are TRBV20-1 and TRBJ1-1; D is perhaps TRBD1 (5 bases). CDR1 is DFQATT, CDR2 SNEGSKA, per germline (reference sequence). CDR3 length equals 11 residues. V was pared by 0 bases and J by 8 bases, with 7 bases between. As DNA, the CDR3 is TGCAGTGCTAGAGAGGGGCTCGAAGCTTTCTTT. Translated: CSAREGLEAFF.

This chain connects TRBV5-6 to TRBJ2-3; no firm D call. From germline, CDR1 is SGHDT and CDR2 YYEEEE. The CDR3 contains 15 residues. Between the trimmed V and J ends, which lost 7 bases and 0 bases, there was a span of 15 bases. CDR3 protein: CASRLWAYSTDTQYF. The CDR3 bases are TGTGCCAGCCGCCTCTGGGCCTATAGCACAGATACGCAGTATTTT.

The V call is TRBV2, the J call TRBJ2-1; 10 bases map to TRBD1. CDR3 length: 11 residues. After removal of 6 bases from V and 13 bases from J, the junction contained 3 bases not matched to a gene. Germline V gene lookup returns CDR1 SNHLY and CDR2 FYNNEI. CDR3 bases: TGTGCCAGCAGGACAGGGGGCGCACAGTTCTTC. It translates to CASRTGGAQFF. The whole variable domain, remainder taken from reference TRBV2 and TRBJ2-1, is EPEVTQTPSHQVTQMGQEVILRCVPISNHLYFYWYRQILGQKVEFLVSFYNNEISEKSEIFDDQFSVERPDGSNFTLKIRSTKLEDSAMYFCASRTGGAQFFGPGTRLTVL.

In regard to this clone: The same CDR3 also results from other DNA sequences found in this sample. This chain links TRBV5-1 with TRBJ2-7; 7 nucleotides align to TRBD1. The CDR3 runs to 14 residues. Trimming at V came to 1 base and at J to 3 bases, leaving 4 bases not matched to a gene. Germline CDR1 is SGHRS and CDR2 is YFSETQ. CDR3 sequence: CASSLSAGGYEQYF. The CDR3 DNA reads TGCGCCAGCAGCTTGTCAGCAGGGGGCTACGAGCAGTACTTC.

V usage is TRBV4-3 and J usage is TRBJ1-4, with D maybe TRBD1 (5 bases). Germline CDR1 is LGHNA and CDR2 is YSLEER. V was clipped by 4 bases and J by 5 bases, with 14 bases between them. The CDR3 loop spans 15 amino acids. The CDR3, as DNA: TGCGCCAGCAGCCGAACCGGGACCGGGAATGAAAAACTGTTTTTT. Its protein product is CASSRTGTGNEKLFF.

The chain employs TRBV4-1 and TRBJ2-3, with D maybe TRBD1 (6 bases). V lost 3 bases, J lost 6 bases, and 10 bases lay in between. This CDR3 has 13 residues. CDR1 and CDR2 from the germline V gene are MGHRA and YSYEKL. CDR3 sequence: CASSQRQGDTQYF. Here the CDR3 DNA reads TGCGCCAGCAGCCAGCGGCAGGGGGATACGCAGTATTTT.

This clone was picked up one time. An end of the junction differs from the germline gene, which may be a read error. V and J are TRBV29-1 and TRBJ1-1; TRBD1 agrees at 8 bases. Germline lookup yields CDR1 SQVTM and CDR2 ANQGSEA. This CDR3 has 14 residues. CDR3 amino acids: CSVADRVTNTKAFF. The CDR3, as DNA: TGCAGCGTCGCGGACAGGGTCACTAACACTAAAGCTTTCTTT.

V usage is TRBV6-1 and J usage is TRBJ2-3; 9 bases fit TRBD1. Per germline, CDR1 MNHNS and CDR2 SASEGT. The V segment lost 2 bases and the J segment 7 bases; nucleotides outside the gene matches: 10. The CDR3 is 16 residues long. This CDR3 reads CASSEPGTGGVNTQYF. The CDR3 region has the DNA TGTGCCAGCAGTGAACCCGGAACAGGGGGCGTAAATACGCAGTATTTT.